This T cell receptor beta chain was documented in a study of shared clonotypes between healthy human individuals. Every subset's genomic DNA went evenly onto several immunoSEQ plates. Only in-frame clones appear in the TCRdb table, and some are missing; sequencing was by immunoSEQ multiplex PCR. Of roughly 760,000 clones detected, around 74% appear once; the ten largest clones hold approximately 1.8%. As for this clone: Its antigen remains unknown.

The CDR3 is made up of 16 amino acids. The J segment lost 5 bases and the V segment lost 2 bases, leaving 9 bases of the junction unmatched. The V gene's germline CDR1 is MGHRA and CDR2 YSYEKL. Findings and caveats of the study: Estimated richness was generally greater in naive than memory subsets.

Donors, healthy HIV-negative adults, lacked recent acute infections or vaccinations. The investigators split CD4+ cells into a CD45RA+ naive subset and a CD45RA-negative memory subset. The sequence came from a woman aged 25 to 39 in good health. Sequenced sample: memory CD4+ T cells sorted from blood. Subset given: CD45RA-negative fraction. This chain links TRBV4-1 with TRBJ1-2; 9 bases map to TRBD1. CDR3 sequence reads: CASSQRFAGTGYGYTF. The CDR3, as DNA: TGCGCCAGCAGCCAAAGATTCGCCGGGACAGGGTATGGCTACACCTTC.